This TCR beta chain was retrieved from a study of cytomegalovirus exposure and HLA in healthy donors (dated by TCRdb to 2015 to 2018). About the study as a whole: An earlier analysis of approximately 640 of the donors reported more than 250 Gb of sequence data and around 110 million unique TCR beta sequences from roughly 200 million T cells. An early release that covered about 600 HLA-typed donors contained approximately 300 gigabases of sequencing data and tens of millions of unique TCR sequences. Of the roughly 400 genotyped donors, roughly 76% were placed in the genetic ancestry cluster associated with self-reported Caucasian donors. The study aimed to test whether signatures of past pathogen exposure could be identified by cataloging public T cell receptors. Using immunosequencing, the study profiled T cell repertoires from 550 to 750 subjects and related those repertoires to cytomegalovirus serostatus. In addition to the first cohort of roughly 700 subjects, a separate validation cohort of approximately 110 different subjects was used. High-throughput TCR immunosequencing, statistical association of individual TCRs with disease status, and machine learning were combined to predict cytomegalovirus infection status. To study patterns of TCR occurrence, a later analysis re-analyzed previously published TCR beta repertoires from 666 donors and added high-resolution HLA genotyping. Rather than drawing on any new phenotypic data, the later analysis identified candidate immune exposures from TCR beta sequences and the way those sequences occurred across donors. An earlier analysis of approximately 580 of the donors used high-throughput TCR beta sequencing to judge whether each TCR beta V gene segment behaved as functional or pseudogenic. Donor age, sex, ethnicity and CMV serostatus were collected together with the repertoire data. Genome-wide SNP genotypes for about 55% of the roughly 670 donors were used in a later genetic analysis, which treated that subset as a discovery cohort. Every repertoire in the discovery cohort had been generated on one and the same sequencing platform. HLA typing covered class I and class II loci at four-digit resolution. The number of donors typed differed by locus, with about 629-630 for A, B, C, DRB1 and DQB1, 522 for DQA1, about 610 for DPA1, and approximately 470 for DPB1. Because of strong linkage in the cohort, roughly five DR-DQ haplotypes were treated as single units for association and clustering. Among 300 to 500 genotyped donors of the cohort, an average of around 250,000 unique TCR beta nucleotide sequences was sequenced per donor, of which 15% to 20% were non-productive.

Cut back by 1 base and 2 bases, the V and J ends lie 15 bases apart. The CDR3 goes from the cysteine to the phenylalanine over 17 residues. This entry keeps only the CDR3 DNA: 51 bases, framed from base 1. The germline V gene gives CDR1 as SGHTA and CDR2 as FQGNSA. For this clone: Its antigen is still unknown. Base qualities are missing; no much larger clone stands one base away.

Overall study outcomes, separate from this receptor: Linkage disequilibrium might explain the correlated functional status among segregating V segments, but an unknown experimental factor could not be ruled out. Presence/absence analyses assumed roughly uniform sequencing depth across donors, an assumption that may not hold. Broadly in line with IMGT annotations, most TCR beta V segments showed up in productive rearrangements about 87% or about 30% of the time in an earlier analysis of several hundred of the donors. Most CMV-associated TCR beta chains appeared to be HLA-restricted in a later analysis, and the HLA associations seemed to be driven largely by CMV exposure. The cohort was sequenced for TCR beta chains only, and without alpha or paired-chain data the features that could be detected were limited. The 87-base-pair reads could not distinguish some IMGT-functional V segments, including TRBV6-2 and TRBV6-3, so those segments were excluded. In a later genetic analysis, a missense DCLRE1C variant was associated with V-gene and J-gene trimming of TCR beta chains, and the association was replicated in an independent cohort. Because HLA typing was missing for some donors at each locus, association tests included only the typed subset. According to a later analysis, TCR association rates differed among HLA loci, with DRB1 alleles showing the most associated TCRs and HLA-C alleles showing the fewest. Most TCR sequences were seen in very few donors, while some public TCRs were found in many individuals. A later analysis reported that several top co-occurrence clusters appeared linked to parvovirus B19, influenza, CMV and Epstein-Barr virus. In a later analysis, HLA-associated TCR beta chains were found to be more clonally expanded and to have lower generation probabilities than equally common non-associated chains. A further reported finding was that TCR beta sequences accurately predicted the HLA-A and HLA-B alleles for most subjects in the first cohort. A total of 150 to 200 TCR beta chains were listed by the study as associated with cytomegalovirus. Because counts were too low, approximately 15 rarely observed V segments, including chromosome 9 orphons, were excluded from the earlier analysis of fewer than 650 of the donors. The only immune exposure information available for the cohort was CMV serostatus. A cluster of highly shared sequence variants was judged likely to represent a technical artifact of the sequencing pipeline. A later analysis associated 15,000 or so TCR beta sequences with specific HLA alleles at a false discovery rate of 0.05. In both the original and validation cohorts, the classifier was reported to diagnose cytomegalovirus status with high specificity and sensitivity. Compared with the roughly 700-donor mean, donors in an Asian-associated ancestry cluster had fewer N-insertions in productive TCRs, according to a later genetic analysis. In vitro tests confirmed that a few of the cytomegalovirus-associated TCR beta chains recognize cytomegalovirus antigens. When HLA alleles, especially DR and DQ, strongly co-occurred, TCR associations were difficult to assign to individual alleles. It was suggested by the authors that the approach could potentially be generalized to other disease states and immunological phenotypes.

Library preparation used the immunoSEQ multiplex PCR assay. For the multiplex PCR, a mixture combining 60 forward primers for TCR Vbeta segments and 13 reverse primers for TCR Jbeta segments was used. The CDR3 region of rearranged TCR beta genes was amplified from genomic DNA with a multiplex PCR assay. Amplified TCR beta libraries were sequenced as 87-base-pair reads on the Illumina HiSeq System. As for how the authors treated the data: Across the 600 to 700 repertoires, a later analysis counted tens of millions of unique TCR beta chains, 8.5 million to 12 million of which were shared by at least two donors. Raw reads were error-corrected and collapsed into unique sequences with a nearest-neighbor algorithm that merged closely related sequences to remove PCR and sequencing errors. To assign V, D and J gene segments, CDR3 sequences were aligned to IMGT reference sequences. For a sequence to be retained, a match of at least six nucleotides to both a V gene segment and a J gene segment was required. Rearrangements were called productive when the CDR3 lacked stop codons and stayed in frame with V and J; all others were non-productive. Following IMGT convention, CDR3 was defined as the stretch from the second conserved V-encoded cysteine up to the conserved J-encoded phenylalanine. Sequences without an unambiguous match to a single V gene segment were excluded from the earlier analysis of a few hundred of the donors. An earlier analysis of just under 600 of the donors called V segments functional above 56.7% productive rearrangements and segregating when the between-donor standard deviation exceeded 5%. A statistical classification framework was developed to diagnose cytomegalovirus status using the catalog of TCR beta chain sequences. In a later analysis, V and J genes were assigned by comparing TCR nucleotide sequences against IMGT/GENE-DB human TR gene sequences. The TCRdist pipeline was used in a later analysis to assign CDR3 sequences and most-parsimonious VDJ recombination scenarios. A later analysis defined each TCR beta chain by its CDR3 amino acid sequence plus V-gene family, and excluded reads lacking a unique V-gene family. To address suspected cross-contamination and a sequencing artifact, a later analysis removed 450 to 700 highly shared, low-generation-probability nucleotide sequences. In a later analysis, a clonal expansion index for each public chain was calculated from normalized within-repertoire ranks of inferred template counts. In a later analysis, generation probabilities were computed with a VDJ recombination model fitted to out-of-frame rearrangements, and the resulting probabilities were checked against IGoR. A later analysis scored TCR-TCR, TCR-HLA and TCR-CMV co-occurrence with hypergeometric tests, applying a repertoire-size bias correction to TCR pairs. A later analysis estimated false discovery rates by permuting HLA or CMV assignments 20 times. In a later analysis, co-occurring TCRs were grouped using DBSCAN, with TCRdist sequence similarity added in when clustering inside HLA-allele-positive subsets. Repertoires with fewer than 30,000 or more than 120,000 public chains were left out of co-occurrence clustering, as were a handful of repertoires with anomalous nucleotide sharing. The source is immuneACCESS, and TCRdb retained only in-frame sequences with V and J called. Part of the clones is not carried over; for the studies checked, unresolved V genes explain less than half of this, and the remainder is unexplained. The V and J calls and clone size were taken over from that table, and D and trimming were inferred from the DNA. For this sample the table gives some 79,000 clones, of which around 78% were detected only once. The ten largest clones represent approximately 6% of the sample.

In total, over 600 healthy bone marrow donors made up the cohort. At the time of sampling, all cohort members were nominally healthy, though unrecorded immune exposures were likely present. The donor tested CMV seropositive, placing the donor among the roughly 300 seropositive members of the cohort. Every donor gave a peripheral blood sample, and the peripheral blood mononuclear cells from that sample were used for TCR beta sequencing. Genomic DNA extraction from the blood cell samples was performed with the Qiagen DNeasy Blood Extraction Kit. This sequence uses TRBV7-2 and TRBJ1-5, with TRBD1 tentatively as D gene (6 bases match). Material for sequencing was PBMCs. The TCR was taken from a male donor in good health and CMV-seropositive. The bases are TGTGCCAGCAGCTTAGTTTGGGGGCTTTCAGGCAATCAGCCCCAGCATTTT. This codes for CASSLVWGLSGNQPQHF.